This record looks at one TCR beta chain sequence and its context. In germline, CDR1 is SGDLS, CDR2 YYNGEE. The CDR3 totals 17 residues. V gave up 1 base and J gave up 7 bases; unmatched junction bases: 10. The protocol was immunoSEQ multiplex PCR, while the TCRdb copy is restricted to in-frame clones and leaves out a portion. This sample has around 120,000 clones; over 75% occur once, and the top ten carry around 1.1%. This sample stems from a study of control samples from healthy donors and cancer patients. Sequencing was done on a sample of PBMCs. The TCR sequence derives from a woman aged 50 to 60 with colorectal cancer. V is TRBV9 and J is TRBJ2-1; 11 bases agree with TRBD2. The CDR3 bases are TGTGCCAGCAGCGTAAACGTAGCGGGGGGGCCCCGTAATGAGCAGTTCTTC. It is translated as CASSVNVAGGPRNEQFF.